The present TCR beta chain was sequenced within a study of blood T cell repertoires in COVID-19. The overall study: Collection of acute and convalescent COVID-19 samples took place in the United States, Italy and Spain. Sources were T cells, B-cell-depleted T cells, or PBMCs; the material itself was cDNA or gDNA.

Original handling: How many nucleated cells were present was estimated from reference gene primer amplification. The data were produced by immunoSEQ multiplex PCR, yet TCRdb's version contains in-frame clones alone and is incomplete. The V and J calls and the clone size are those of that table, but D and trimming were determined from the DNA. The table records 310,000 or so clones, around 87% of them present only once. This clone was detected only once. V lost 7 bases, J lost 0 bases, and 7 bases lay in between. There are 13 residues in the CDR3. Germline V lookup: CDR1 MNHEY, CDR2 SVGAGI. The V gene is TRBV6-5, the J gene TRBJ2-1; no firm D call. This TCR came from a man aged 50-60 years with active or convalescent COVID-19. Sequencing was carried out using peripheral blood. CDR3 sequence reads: CASKWSSYNEQFF. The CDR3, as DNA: TGTGCCAGCAAGTGGAGCTCCTACAATGAGCAGTTCTTC.